One and the same sample provided the 9 T cell receptor beta chains below, sequenced in a study of shared clonotypes between healthy human individuals. Sequenced by immunoSEQ multiplex PCR; TCRdb stores in-frame clones only, minus some. Here the sample spans about 1,900,000 clones, around 96% being singletons. CD45RO-negative cells were positively selected for CCR7, leaving out terminally differentiated effector memory CD45RA+ cells. Specimen: naive CD8+ T cells sorted from blood. All receptors derive from a man between 18 and 29 years old in good health.

The rearrangement joins TRBV10-1 to TRBJ2-7; 9 bases match TRBD2. Trimming at V came to 2 bases and at J to 2 bases, leaving 7 bases not matched to a gene. The germline gives CDR1 WNHNN, CDR2 SYGVQD (reference sequence). The CDR3 loop spans 16 amino acids. CDR3 bases: TGCGCCAGCAGTGAGGTGTCTAGCGGGAAACCCTACGAGCAGTACTTC. Translation: CASSEVSSGKPYEQYF.

Regarding this clone: The junction shows a germline mismatch at one end, possibly a read error. The rearrangement links TRBV7-2 to TRBJ2-3, with 7 bases matching TRBD2. This CDR3 contains 16 residues. The germline V gene has CDR1 SGHTA and CDR2 FQGNSA. CDR3 sequence: CASSLGPGGYTDTQYF. The CDR3 region has the DNA TGTGCTAGCAGCTTAGGACCGGGAGGATACACAGATACGCAGTATTTT.

This sequence joins TRBV28 and TRBJ2-1, with 12 bases aligning to TRBD2. Germline CDR1 and CDR2: MDHEN and SYDVKM. This CDR3 comprises 15 residues. V dropped 6 bases and J dropped 7; count of bases not matched to a gene: 7. CDR3 protein: CASRATSGSSNEQFF. CDR3 sequence (DNA): TGTGCCAGCAGGGCGACTAGCGGGAGTTCTAATGAGCAGTTCTTC.

V gene TRBV2 combines with J gene TRBJ2-1, with TRBD1 as a possible D gene (5 bases). The germline V and J ends were trimmed by 8 bases and 3 bases, with 11 bases remaining between them. CDR1 and CDR2 from the germline V gene are SNHLY and FYNNEI. This CDR3 region has 13 residues. CDR3 in DNA: TGTGCCAGCGGTAAGGGGCTCTACAATGAGCAGTTCTTC. Translating gives CASGKGLYNEQFF.

V usage is TRBV7-2 and J usage is TRBJ2-7; no definite D call. The CDR3 has 12 residues. Germline CDR1 reads SGHTA; CDR2 reads FQGNSA. V was shortened by 0 bases and J by 4 bases, with 4 bases between the two germline ends. The CDR3 nucleotides are TGTGCCAGCAGCTTAGCAGAGTACGAGCAGTACTTC. This sequence encodes CASSLAEYEQYF.

V gene TRBV30 combines with J gene TRBJ2-7, with TRBD2 as a possible D gene (5 bases). V was cut by 2 bases and J by 6 bases, with 8 bases left in between. In germline, CDR1 is GTSNPN, CDR2 SVGIG (reference sequence). CDR3 length: 11 residues. In DNA form, the CDR3 reads TGTGCCTGGAGTCTGGGGAGCGAGCAGTACTTC. It translates to CAWSLGSEQYF.

J is TRBJ2-7 and V is TRBV29-1, with D perhaps TRBD1 (6 bases). V lost 7 bases, J lost 7 bases, and 14 bases lay in between. CDR1 SQVTM and CDR2 ANQGSEA come from the germline V gene. The CDR3 loop spans 11 amino acids. In DNA, the CDR3 is TGCAGCGCTCAACTAGGGGGTGAGCAGTACTTC. It yields the protein CSAQLGGEQYF.

The genes are TRBV9 and TRBJ1-1; D call uncertain. Trimming stripped 5 bases from V and 6 bases from J, with 8 bases between. The CDR3 has 11 amino acids. Germline values: CDR1 SGDLS, CDR2 YYNGEE. As DNA, the CDR3 is TGTGCCAGCAGGAATGGGGCTGAAGCTTTCTTT. Amino acids: CASRNGAEAFF.

V gene TRBV6-6 combines with J gene TRBJ1-1, with 9 nucleotides matching TRBD1. Trimming removed 6 bases from V and 4 bases from J; junction bases left unmatched: 12. CDR3 length: 16 amino acids. CDR1 is MNHNY and CDR2 is SVGAGI in the germline V gene (reference sequence). CDR3 sequence reads: CASRGQGPIGVTEAFF. As DNA, the CDR3 is TGTGCCAGCAGAGGACAGGGGCCCATCGGGGTCACTGAAGCTTTCTTT.